The following is a TCR beta chain sequence with its context. Its specificity is not known. This entry is derived from a study of monozygotic twins with inflammatory bowel disease. Broader study findings: No repertoire similarity difference was seen between concordant and discordant twins; power was possibly limited.

Template switching appended UMIs that held a 6-nucleotide sample barcode. TCRdb reprocessed the 5' RACE reads; each CDR3 protein has one entry and no DNA is given. Here the sample table reports 200,000 to 250,000 distinct CDR3 sequences. The CDR3 length is 17 residues. The V gene is TRBV21-1, the J gene TRBJ1-1; TCRdb names TRBD1, which stays unverified in the absence of DNA. TRBV21-1 is marked as a pseudogene. The specimen was blood. The clonotype was recovered from a human donor with ulcerative colitis or Crohn's disease, or a healthy co-twin of an affected twin (not recorded which). This chain's CDR3 is CASSKLSRAGMNTEAFF.